One sample yielded the 27 T cell receptor beta chains listed below, sequenced in a study of OX40 agonist ivuxolimab in advanced cancers. Repertoires were generated with immunoSEQ multiplex PCR, while TCRdb's copy carries only in-frame clones and drops some. Of around 60,000 clones in the sample, more than 75% were seen once. Sample: CD4+ or CD8+ T cells sorted from blood, taken in a trial of the OX40 agonist ivuxolimab. These receptors were obtained from an adult with an advanced solid tumor such as melanoma, head and neck, liver or kidney cancer.

The V and J genes are TRBV28 and TRBJ2-1; either TRBD1 or TRBD2 may supply D (5 bases each). Germline CDR1 and CDR2: MDHEN and SYDVKM. V was trimmed by 1 base and J by 3 bases, leaving 10 bases between them. The CDR3 has 15 residues. This CDR3 reads CASSLLGTNYNEQFF. CDR3 coding DNA: TGTGCCAGCAGTTTATTAGGGACGAACTACAATGAGCAGTTCTTC.

J is TRBJ1-6 and V is TRBV5-1, with 10 nucleotides matching TRBD1. Looked up from germline, CDR1 is SGHRS and CDR2 is YFSETQ. With 4 bases clipped from V and 6 bases from J, the junction kept 4 bases outside the gene matches. The CDR3 covers 15 residues. The CDR3 DNA sequence: TGCGCCAGCAGCCTCGGACAGGGGGGTAATTCACCCCTCCACTTT. It specifies CASSLGQGGNSPLHF.

The chain is built from TRBV12-1 and TRBJ2-3; whether TRBD1, the table's D call, matches the DNA was not checked. TRBV12-1 is termed a pseudogene. The CDR3 runs 13 residues. The CDR3 bases are TGTGCCAGCAGCTTTGCCGGACAGGGAACGCAGTATTTT. It yields the protein CASSFAGQGTQYF.

This clone has only one observation. The chain combines TRBV7-6 with TRBJ1-1; D is undetermined. CDR3 length: 13 residues. Trimming removed 2 bases from V and 0 bases from J, with 4 bases in between. Germline V lookup: CDR1 SGHVS, CDR2 FNYEAQ. CDR3 nucleotide sequence: TGTGCCAGCAGCTTATGGATGAACACTGAAGCTTTCTTT. Protein sequence: CASSLWMNTEAFF.

Only a few counts were recorded for this clone. This chain connects TRBV4-1 to TRBJ1-2; no definite D call. Trimming removed 1 base at V and 2 bases at J, with 5 bases between. Germline CDR1 and CDR2: MGHRA and YSYEKL. CDR3 length equals 13 residues. The CDR3, as DNA: TGCGCCAGCAGCCAAGGGCAGAACTATGGCTACACCTTC. Amino acids: CASSQGQNYGYTF.

The V and J genes are TRBV2 and TRBJ1-1; 8 nucleotides line up with TRBD1. J gave up 4 bases and V 6 bases, and 13 bases lay outside the gene matches. The CDR3 runs to 16 residues. CDR1 and CDR2 (germline): SNHLY, FYNNEI. CDR3 in amino acids: CASRGTGGAVGTEAFF. The CDR3 DNA sequence: TGTGCCAGCAGAGGGACAGGTGGAGCGGTCGGCACTGAAGCTTTCTTT.

This clone appeared once. This rearrangement joins TRBV2 to TRBJ2-7, with D unresolved. The germline V and J ends were trimmed by 6 bases and 6 bases, with 9 bases remaining between them. CDR1 and CDR2 from the germline V gene are SNHLY and FYNNEI. The CDR3 is made up of 11 amino acids. The CDR3 is CASSVRLEQYF. CDR3 nucleotide sequence: TGTGCCAGCAGCGTCAGGCTCGAGCAGTACTTC.

In DNA form, the CDR3 reads TGTGCCAGCAGCGTAGGACAGGGGTTACACAATGAGCAGTTCTTC. It encodes CASSVGQGLHNEQFF. This chain uses TRBV9 with TRBJ2-1, with TRBD1 identical over 8 bases. Germline CDR1 reads SGDLS; CDR2 reads YYNGEE. This CDR3 spans 15 amino acids. With 0 bases clipped from V and 5 bases from J, the junction kept 4 bases outside the gene matches.

The chain joins TRBV18 to TRBJ2-1; D gene unclear. The germline CDR1 and CDR2 sequences are KGHSH and LQKENI. The CDR3 is made up of 12 amino acids. V dropped 8 bases and J dropped 8 bases, with 13 bases sitting between them. In nucleotides, the CDR3 is TGTGCCAGCCACCGCCGGGTAGATGAGCAGTTCTTC. Translating gives CASHRRVDEQFF.

This clone was counted only a few times. The V gene is TRBV6-5, the J gene TRBJ1-1; possibly TRBD1 for D (6 bases). V shed 9 bases and J shed 1 base, with 15 bases lying between them. The germline gives CDR1 MNHEY, CDR2 SVGAGI. CDR3 length equals 14 residues. CDR3: CARHRGHSNTEAFF. For the CDR3, the DNA is TGTGCCAGGCATAGGGGACACTCGAACACTGAAGCTTTCTTT.

The CDR3 region has the DNA TGTGCCAGCAGCTTAGGAGGGACGGTCAACACCGGGGAGCTGTTTTTT. It yields the protein CASSLGGTVNTGELFF. V gene TRBV11-3 combines with J gene TRBJ2-2; TRBD1 or TRBD2 may be the D gene (5 bases each). V was shortened by 1 base and J by 2 bases, with 11 bases between the two germline ends. There are 16 residues in the CDR3. The germline CDR1 and CDR2 sequences are SGHNT and YENEEA.

This clone was found a few times. The chain couples TRBV10-3 to TRBJ1-2; D might be TRBD1 (5 bases). Germline CDR1 ENHRY, CDR2 SYGVKD. The CDR3 runs 15 residues. V gave up 0 bases and J gave up 2 bases, with 10 bases separating them. The CDR3 DNA is TGTGCCATCAGTGAGTCCTCGGCAGGGAACTATGGCTACACCTTC. It yields the protein CAISESSAGNYGYTF.

The chain combines TRBV6-1 with TRBJ2-1; D is undetermined. CDR1 and CDR2 (germline): MNHNS, SASEGT. Deletions cut 5 bases from V and 2 bases from J, with 13 bases between. CDR3 length: 15 amino acids. CDR3 amino acids: CASSPQPNTYNEQFF. DNA of the CDR3: TGTGCCAGCAGTCCTCAGCCAAATACCTACAATGAGCAGTTCTTC.

The chain employs TRBV10-2 and TRBJ1-1; no clear D gene. The CDR3 spans 13 residues. The germline V gene encodes CDR1 WSHSY and CDR2 SAAADI. V lost 2 bases and J 4 bases, leaving 8 bases between the germline ends. This chain's CDR3 is CASSEQAGTEAFF. The CDR3 DNA follows: TGCGCCAGCAGTGAGCAGGCAGGCACTGAAGCTTTCTTT.

The V call is TRBV5-1, the J call TRBJ2-7; 11 nucleotides agree with TRBD1. The V gene end was trimmed by 4 bases and the J gene end by 2 bases; junction bases not matched to a gene: 5. Germline CDR1 SGHRS, CDR2 YFSETQ. The CDR3 covers 15 residues. The CDR3 coding sequence is TGCGCCAGCAGCCAGCAGGGACAGGGGGCCTACGAGCAGTACTTC. It encodes CASSQQGQGAYEQYF.

The chain carries TRBV19 and TRBJ2-1, with D maybe TRBD1 (5 bases). The germline gives CDR1 LNHDA, CDR2 SQIVND (reference sequence). V shed 0 bases and J shed 10 bases, with 13 bases lying between them. The CDR3 length is 14 residues. This CDR3 reads CASSIDRGAGEQFF. The CDR3 DNA follows: TGTGCCAGTAGTATAGATCGTGGGGCTGGAGAGCAGTTCTTC.

This clone was found once. This chain links TRBV5-5 with TRBJ2-5, with a weak D call TRBD1 (5 bases). CDR3 length: 16 residues. V dropped 0 bases and J dropped 5 bases, with 17 bases sitting between them. Germline V lookup: CDR1 SGHKS, CDR2 YYEKEE (reference sequence). DNA of the CDR3: TGTGCCAGCAGCTTGGGCAGGTCAGGCACAGGCGAGACCCAGTACTTC. Translation gives CASSLGRSGTGETQYF.

The chain links TRBV6-1 to TRBJ1-5; 7 bases map to TRBD1. The CDR3 sequence is 14 residues long. Trimming removed 7 bases from V and 5 bases from J; junction bases left unmatched: 8. The germline CDR1 and CDR2 sequences are MNHNS and SASEGT. The CDR3 loop reads CASNTAQGDQPQHF. As DNA, the CDR3 is TGTGCCAGCAATACCGCCCAGGGGGATCAGCCCCAGCATTTT.

This clone was recorded once. The chain joins TRBV10-3 to TRBJ2-3; a weak D match, TRBD1 (6 bases). Trimming left V 7 bases short and J 8 bases short, with 13 bases between. CDR3 length equals 12 residues. The germline V gene has CDR1 ENHRY and CDR2 SYGVKD. CDR3 sequence reads: CAINSDSATQYF. The CDR3 DNA reads TGTGCCATCAACTCGGACAGCGCTACGCAGTATTTT.

The chain has TRBV7-9 and TRBJ1-1; D may be TRBD1 (5 bases). V dropped 5 bases and J dropped 1 base, with 11 bases sitting between them. Germline V lookup: CDR1 SEHNR, CDR2 FQNEAQ (reference sequence). This CDR3 is built from 14 residues. CDR3 DNA: TGTGCCAGCAGCAAGGAGACAGCGAACACTGAAGCTTTCTTT. Encoded protein: CASSKETANTEAFF.

The chain couples TRBV27 to TRBJ2-1; D not certain. V was shortened by 6 bases and J by 4 bases, with 16 bases between the two germline ends. CDR3 length: 15 residues. Germline CDR1 MNHEY, CDR2 SMNVEV (reference sequence). Here the CDR3 reads CASRYTTNQYNEQFF. The CDR3 DNA follows: TGTGCCAGCAGATATACGACAAACCAGTACAATGAGCAGTTCTTC.

V and J are TRBV5-3 and TRBJ2-7; D gene ambiguous. TRBV5-3 is known as an ORF, though its function is uncertain. CDR3 length: 13 residues. V was shortened by 0 bases and J by 6 bases, with 10 bases between the two germline ends. Here the CDR3 reads CARSLAPVGEQYF. The CDR3 region has the DNA TGTGCCAGAAGCTTGGCTCCGGTGGGCGAGCAGTACTTC.

A note on this clone: A far larger clone lies a single base away; this is likely a read error. The chain recombines TRBV7-9 with TRBJ1-4; 7 bases are shared with TRBD1. Germline-derived CDR1 and CDR2 are SEHNR and FQNEAQ (reference sequence). The CDR3 contains 14 residues. The CDR3 DNA is TGTGCCGGCAGCTTAGTCGGGACAGATGAAAAACTGTTTTTT. Its translation: CAGSLVGTDEKLFF.

V gene TRBV10-3 combines with J gene TRBJ2-2; weak D call: TRBD1 (7 bases). Germline loops: CDR1 ENHRY, CDR2 SYGVKD. V was shortened by 7 bases and J by 5 bases, with 17 bases between the two germline ends. CDR3 length: 15 amino acids. CDR3 amino acids: CAITAEGARTGELFF. The CDR3 coding sequence is TGTGCCATCACGGCGGAGGGGGCGCGGACCGGGGAGCTGTTTTTT.

This rearrangement joins TRBV18 to TRBJ2-2; 8 nucleotides align to TRBD2. Germline V gene sequence: CDR1 KGHSH, CDR2 LQKENI. CDR3 size: 15 residues. J was trimmed by 5 bases and V by 4 bases; bases with no gene match: 6. The CDR3 spells CASSLPGLGTGELFF. DNA for the CDR3: TGTGCCAGCTCACTGCCGGGACTAGGAACCGGGGAGCTGTTTTTT.

The chain couples TRBV15 to TRBJ2-3, with TRBD1 identical over 9 bases. The CDR3 contains 15 residues. CDR1 and CDR2 from the germline V gene are LNHNV and YYDKDF (reference sequence). Germline trimming cut 2 bases from V and 5 bases from J; bases unmatched to any gene: 5. In DNA form, the CDR3 reads TGTGCCACCAGCAGAAGGGACAGGGTTGTAGATACGCAGTATTTT. Translation gives CATSRRDRVVDTQYF.

The gene calls are TRBV30 and TRBJ1-6; D remains ambiguous. Germline CDR1 and CDR2: GTSNPN and SVGIG (reference sequence). Deletions cut 2 bases from V and 6 bases from J, with 11 bases between. CDR3 length: 14 residues. The CDR3, as DNA: TGTGCCTGGAGTCCTCGGGGAATTAATTCACCCCTCCACTTT. The encoded protein is CAWSPRGINSPLHF.